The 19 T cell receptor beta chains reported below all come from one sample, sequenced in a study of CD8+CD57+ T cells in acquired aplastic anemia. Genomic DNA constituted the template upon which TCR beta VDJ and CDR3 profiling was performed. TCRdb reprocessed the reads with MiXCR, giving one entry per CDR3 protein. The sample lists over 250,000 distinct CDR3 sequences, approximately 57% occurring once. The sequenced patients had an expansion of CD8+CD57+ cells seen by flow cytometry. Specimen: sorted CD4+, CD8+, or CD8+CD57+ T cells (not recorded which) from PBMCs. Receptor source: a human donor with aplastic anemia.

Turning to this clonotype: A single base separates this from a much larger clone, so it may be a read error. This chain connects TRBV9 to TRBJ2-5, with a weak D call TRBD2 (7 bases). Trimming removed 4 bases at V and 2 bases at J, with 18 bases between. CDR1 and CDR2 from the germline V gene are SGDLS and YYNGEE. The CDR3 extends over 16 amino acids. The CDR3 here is CASSQWGAGTQETQYF. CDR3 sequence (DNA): TGTGCCAGCAGCCAGTGGGGAGCGGGGACACAAGAGACCCAGTACTTC.

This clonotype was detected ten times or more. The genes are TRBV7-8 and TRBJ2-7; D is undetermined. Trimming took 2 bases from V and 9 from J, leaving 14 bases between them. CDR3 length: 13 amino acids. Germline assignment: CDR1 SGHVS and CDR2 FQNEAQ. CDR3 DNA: TGTGCCAGCAGCTTAAATGTTGAGACCTGGCAGTACTTC. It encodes CASSLNVETWQYF. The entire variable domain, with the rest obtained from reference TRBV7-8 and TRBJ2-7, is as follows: GAGVSQSPRYKVAKRGQDVALRCDPISGHVSLFWYQQALGQGPEFLTYFQNEAQLDKSGLPSDRFFAERPEGSVSTLKIQRTQQEDSAVYLCASSLNVETWQYFGPGTRLTVT.

CDR3 region: CASSSKAGVGDQPQHF. The DNA for the CDR3 is TGTGCCAGCAGCTCAAAGGCAGGGGTTGGTGATCAGCCCCAGCATTTT. The chain carries TRBV7-9 and TRBJ1-5; possibly TRBD1 for D (6 bases). The CDR3 is 16 residues long. Germline V gives CDR1 SEHNR, CDR2 FQNEAQ (reference sequence). Trimming shortened V by 4 bases and J by 5 bases, and 18 bases separated the two germline ends.

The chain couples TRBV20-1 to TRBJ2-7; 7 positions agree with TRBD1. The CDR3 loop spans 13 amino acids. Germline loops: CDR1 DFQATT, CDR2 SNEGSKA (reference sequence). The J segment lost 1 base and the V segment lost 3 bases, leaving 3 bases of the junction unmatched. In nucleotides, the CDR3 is TGCAGTGCTAGGGACAGGAGGTCCTACGAGCAGTACTTC. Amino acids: CSARDRRSYEQYF.

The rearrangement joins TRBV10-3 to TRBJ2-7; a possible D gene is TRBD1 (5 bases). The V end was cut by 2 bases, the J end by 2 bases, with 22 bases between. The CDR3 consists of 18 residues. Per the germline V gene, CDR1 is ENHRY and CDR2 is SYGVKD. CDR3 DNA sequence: TGTGCCATCAGTGAGCCCACTCTTCTAGGGGCCGGTACCTACGAGCAGTACTTC. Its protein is CAISEPTLLGAGTYEQYF.

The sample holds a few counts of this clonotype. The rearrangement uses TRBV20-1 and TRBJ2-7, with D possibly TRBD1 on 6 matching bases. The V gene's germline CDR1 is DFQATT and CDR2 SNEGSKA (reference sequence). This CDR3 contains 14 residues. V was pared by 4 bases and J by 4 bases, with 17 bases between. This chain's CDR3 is CSAISQGSRYEQYF. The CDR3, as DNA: TGCAGTGCTATCTCACAGGGTAGTAGGTACGAGCAGTACTTC.

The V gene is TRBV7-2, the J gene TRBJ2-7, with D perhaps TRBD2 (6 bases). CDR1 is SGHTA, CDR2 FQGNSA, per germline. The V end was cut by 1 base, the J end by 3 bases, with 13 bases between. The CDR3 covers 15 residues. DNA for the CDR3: TGTGCCAGCAGCTTAGTAGACGGAGGGCACTACGAGCAGTACTTC. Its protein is CASSLVDGGHYEQYF.

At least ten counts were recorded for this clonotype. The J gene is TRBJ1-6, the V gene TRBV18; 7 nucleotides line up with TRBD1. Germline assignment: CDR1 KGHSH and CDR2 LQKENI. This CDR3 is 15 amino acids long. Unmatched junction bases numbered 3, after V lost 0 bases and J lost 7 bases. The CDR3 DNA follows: TGTGCCAGCTCACCACCTGCAGGGGGAAATTCACCCCTCCACTTT. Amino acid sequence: CASSPPAGGNSPLHF. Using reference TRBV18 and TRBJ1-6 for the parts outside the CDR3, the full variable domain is NAGVMQNPRHLVRRRGQEARLRCSPMKGHSHVYWYRQLPEEGLKFMVYLQKENIIDESGMPKERFSAEFPKEGPSILRIQQVVRGDSAAYFCASSPPAGGNSPLHFGNGTRLTVT.

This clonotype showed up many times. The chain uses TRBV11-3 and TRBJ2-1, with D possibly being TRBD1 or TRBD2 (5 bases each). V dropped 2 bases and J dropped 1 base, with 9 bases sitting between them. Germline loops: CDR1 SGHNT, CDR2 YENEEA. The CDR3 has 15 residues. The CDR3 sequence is CASSLSGLSYNEQFF. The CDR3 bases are TGTGCCAGCAGCTTATCGGGGCTATCCTACAATGAGCAGTTCTTC.

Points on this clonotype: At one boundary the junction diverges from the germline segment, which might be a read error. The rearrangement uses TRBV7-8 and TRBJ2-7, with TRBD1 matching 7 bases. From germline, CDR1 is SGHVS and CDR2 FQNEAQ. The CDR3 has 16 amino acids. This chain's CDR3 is CASSLDSTGVSHEQYF. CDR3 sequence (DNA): TGTGCCAGCAGCTTAGATAGTACAGGGGTCTCCCACGAGCAGTACTTC.

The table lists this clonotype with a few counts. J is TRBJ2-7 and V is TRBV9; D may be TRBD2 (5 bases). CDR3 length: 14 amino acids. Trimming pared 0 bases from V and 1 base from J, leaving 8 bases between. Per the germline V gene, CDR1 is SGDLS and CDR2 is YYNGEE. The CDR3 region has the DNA TGTGCCAGCAGCGTAGTCGAGGGATCCTACGAGCAGTACTTC. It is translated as CASSVVEGSYEQYF. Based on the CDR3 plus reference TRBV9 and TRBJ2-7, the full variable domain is DSGVTQTPKHLITATGQRVTLRCSPRSGDLSVYWYQQSLDQGLQFLIQYYNGEERAKGNILERFSAQQFPDLHSELNLSSLELGDSALYFCASSVVEGSYEQYFGPGTRLTVT.

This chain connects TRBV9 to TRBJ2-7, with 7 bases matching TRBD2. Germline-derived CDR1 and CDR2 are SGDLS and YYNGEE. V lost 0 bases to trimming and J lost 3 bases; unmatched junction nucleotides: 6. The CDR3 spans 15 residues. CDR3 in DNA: TGTGCCAGCAGCGTAGGAGTGGGGGGGAACTACGAGCAGTACTTC. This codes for CASSVGVGGNYEQYF.

CDR3 in amino acids: CASSGGTEGNTIYF. CDR3 DNA sequence: TGCGCCAGCAGTGGGGGGACGGAGGGAAACACCATATATTTT. The rearrangement joins TRBV10-2 to TRBJ1-3; D is perhaps TRBD1 (5 bases). The germline V and J ends were trimmed by 4 bases and 4 bases, with 11 bases remaining between them. Looked up from germline, CDR1 is WSHSY and CDR2 is SAAADI. The CDR3 extends over 14 amino acids.

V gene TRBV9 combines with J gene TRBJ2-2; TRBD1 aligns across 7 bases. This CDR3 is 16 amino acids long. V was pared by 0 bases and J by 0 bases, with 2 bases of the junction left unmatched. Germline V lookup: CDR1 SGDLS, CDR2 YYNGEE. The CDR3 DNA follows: TGTGCCAGCAGCGTAGGGGGGACAGCGAACACCGGGGAGCTGTTTTTT. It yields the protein CASSVGGTANTGELFF.

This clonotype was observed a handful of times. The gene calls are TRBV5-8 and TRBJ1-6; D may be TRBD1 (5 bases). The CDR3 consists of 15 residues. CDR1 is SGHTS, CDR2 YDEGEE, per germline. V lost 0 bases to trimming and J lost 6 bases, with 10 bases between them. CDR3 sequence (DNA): TGTGCCAGCAGCTTGGCGCAGGGAGGTAATTCACCCCTCCACTTT. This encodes CASSLAQGGNSPLHF.

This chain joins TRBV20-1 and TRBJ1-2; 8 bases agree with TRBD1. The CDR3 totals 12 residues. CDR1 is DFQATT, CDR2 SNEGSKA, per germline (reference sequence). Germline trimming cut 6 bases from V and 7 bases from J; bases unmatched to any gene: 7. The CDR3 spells CSAPDRASGYTF. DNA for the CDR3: TGCAGTGCACCGGACAGGGCTAGTGGCTACACCTTC.

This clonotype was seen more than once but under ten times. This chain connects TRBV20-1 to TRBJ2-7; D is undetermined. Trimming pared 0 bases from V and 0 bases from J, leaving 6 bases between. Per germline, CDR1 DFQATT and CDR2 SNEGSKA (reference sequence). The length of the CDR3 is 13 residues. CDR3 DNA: TGCAGTGCTAGAGAGCACACCTCCTACGAGCAGTACTTC. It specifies CSAREHTSYEQYF.

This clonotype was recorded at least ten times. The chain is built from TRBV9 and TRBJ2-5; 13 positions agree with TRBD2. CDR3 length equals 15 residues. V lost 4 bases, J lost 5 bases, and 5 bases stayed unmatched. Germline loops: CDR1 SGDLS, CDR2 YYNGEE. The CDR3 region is CASSRGLAGVETQYF. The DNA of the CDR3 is TGTGCCAGCAGCCGCGGACTAGCGGGGGTTGAGACCCAGTACTTC.

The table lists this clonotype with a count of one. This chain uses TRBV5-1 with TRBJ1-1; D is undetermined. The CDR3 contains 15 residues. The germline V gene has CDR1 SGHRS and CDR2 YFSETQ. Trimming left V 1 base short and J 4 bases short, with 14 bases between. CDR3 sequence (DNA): TGCGCCAGCAGCTTGTCAATGGGAGAGGGCACTGAAGCTTTCTTT. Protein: CASSLSMGEGTEAFF.